This T cell receptor (beta chain) derives from a study of shared clonotypes between healthy human individuals. Overall study findings and caveats: Represented diversity, genetic and exposure-history alike, was limited by few donors.

Concerning this clone itself: Its matching antigen is unknown.

Selected positively for CCR7 and CD45RO-negative, naive CD8 cells excluded terminally differentiated effector memory CD45RA+ cells. Deletions cut 6 bases from V and 5 bases from J, with 19 bases between. The germline V gene encodes CDR1 SEHNR and CDR2 FQNEAQ (reference sequence). This CDR3 comprises 15 residues. Repertoires were generated with immunoSEQ multiplex PCR, while TCRdb's copy carries only in-frame clones and drops some. The table includes approximately 2,000,000 clones, roughly 93% detected once. This chain connects TRBV7-9 to TRBJ1-1; D perhaps matches TRBD1 (6 bases). Sequenced input: naive CD8+ T cells from PBMCs. The sequence was collected from a man aged 18 to 30 in good health. Some clones in this sample may be carry-over from other donors' samples. The DNA of the CDR3 is TGTGCCAGCAGAAAGATACAGGGTTTCGAGACTGAAGCTTTCTTT. Protein product: CASRKIQGFETEAFF.